This note documents a single TCR beta chain sequence. This entry is derived from a study of cytomegalovirus exposure and HLA in healthy donors. A multiplex PCR was run with 60 Vbeta primers and 13 Jbeta primers. Measured with immunoSEQ multiplex PCR; TCRdb has only the in-frame clones, and not every one. The ten top clones account for 2% to 2.5%, within a sample of some 150,000 clones. The sequence was collected from a woman under 30 in good health and CMV-seronegative. The sample consisted of PBMCs.

CDR3 coding DNA: TGTGCCAGCAGTGTACGAGACGGACAGGGGAACACTGAAGCTTTCTTT. Translated, it gives CASSVRDGQGNTEAFF. The chain uses TRBV6-1 and TRBJ1-1, with TRBD1 matching 8 bases. CDR3 length equals 16 residues. The V gene end was trimmed by 4 bases and the J gene end by 1 base; junction bases not matched to a gene: 8. Germline assignment: CDR1 MNHNS and CDR2 SASEGT.